This record looks at one T cell receptor (beta chain) sequence and its context. Mismatch with germline at one junction end may stem from a read error. The germline V gene encodes CDR1 SGHVS and CDR2 FQNEAQ. The length of the CDR3 is 11 residues. TCRdb independently ran MiXCR on the RT-PCR reads; one entry per CDR3 protein. The table shows 920,000 or so distinct CDR3 sequences, with 18% occurring only once. The data are from a study of patients and donors after allogeneic stem cell transplantation. This receptor was obtained from a human donor who was either an allogeneic HSCT recipient or a stem cell or donor lymphocyte infusion donor (not recorded which). It is not recorded whose cells these are; they may come from a transplant donor. The V and J genes are TRBV7-8 and TRBJ2-3; D tentatively fits TRBD1 or TRBD2 (7 bases each). Sequences were obtained from blood, either unsorted or a sorted T cell fraction (not recorded which). The chain's CDR3 is CASSWEGRGVF. DNA for the CDR3: TGTGCCAGCAGCTGGGAGGGCAGGGGGGTTTTT. The whole variable domain, remainder taken from reference TRBV7-8 and TRBJ2-3, is GAGVSQSPRYKVAKRGQDVALRCDPISGHVSLFWYQQALGQGPEFLTYFQNEAQLDKSGLPSDRFFAERPEGSVSTLKIQRTQQEDSAVYLCASSWEGRGVFGPGTRLTVL.